The following is a T cell receptor beta chain sequence with its context. The antigen is undetermined. This sample is part of a study of shared clonotypes between healthy human individuals. At deep level, the assay was performed. As originally analysed: Junction-only sequences without quality scores came from ImmunoSEQ, so filtering differed. TCRdb keeps only in-frame clones here, not all; method: immunoSEQ multiplex PCR. That table furnishes V, J and clone size, whereas the DNA furnished D and trimming. The repertoire has hundreds of thousands of clones, more than 95% of them found once; the top ten carry around 0.057%. All donors were healthy HIV-negative adults lacking recent acute infections or vaccinations. Study-level findings and limits: Researchers found naive subsets generally carried larger estimated richness than memory subsets.

The TCR sequence derives from a woman aged 25 to 39 in good health. Input material: naive CD4+ T cells sorted from blood. Noted subset: CD45RA+ positively selected.

Here the CDR3 reads CASSHTTGGLYEQYF. As DNA, the CDR3 is TGTGCCAGCAGCCACACGACAGGGGGTCTGTACGAGCAGTACTTC. The chain recombines TRBV7-8 with TRBJ2-7; 9 nucleotides match TRBD1. Germline loops: CDR1 SGHVS, CDR2 FQNEAQ. V was clipped by 5 bases and J by 4 bases; unmatched bases: 9. This CDR3 is built from 15 residues.